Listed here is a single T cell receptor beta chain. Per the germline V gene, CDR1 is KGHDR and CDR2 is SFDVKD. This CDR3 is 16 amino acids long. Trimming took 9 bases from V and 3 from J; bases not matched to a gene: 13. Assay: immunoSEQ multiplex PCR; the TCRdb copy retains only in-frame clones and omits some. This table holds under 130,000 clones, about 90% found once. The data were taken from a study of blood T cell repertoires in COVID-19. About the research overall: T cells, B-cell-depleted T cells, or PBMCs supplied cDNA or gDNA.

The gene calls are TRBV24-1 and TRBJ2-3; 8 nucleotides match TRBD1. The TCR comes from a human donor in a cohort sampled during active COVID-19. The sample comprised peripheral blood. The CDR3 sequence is CATGGPWTGTTDTQYF. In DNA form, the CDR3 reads TGTGCCACCGGAGGACCTTGGACAGGGACAACAGATACGCAGTATTTT.